This entry lists 23 T cell receptor beta chains sequenced from one sample in a study of blood T cell repertoires in COVID-19. Data came from immunoSEQ multiplex PCR; TCRdb stores just in-frame clones and leaves some out. The sample carries about 290,000 clones, around four fifths recorded once. Sequences were obtained from peripheral blood. These receptors came from a woman aged 45-60 years with active or convalescent COVID-19.

The V and J genes are TRBV5-5 and TRBJ1-1, with D unresolved. Looked up from germline, CDR1 is SGHKS and CDR2 is YYEKEE (reference sequence). This CDR3 has 15 amino acids. Between the trimmed V and J ends, which lost 4 bases and 0 bases, there was a span of 13 bases. CDR3 nucleotides: TGTGCCAGCAGCAGCGGTCTTACCCTGAACACTGAAGCTTTCTTT. The encoded protein is CASSSGLTLNTEAFF.

J is TRBJ2-1 and V is TRBV27; D may be TRBD1 (5 bases). CDR1 is MNHEY, CDR2 SMNVEV, per germline (reference sequence). There are 14 residues in the CDR3. Between the trimmed V and J ends, which lost 4 bases and 10 bases, there was a span of 17 bases. This CDR3 is CASSSFLRAEEQFF. The CDR3 DNA is TGTGCCAGCAGTTCTTTTCTCAGGGCGGAGGAGCAGTTCTTC.

The V call is TRBV28, the J call TRBJ2-5; no definite D call. The germline V gene encodes CDR1 MDHEN and CDR2 SYDVKM. The CDR3 has 16 amino acids. Trimming removed 7 bases from V and 3 bases from J, with 21 bases in between. CDR3 DNA sequence: TGTGCCAGCATCCCAACTCGAGGTAGTATGGAAGAGACCCAGTACTTC. Its protein product is CASIPTRGSMEETQYF.

V gene TRBV6-4 combines with J gene TRBJ1-6; 8 bases map to TRBD1. The V gene's germline CDR1 is MRHNA and CDR2 SNTAGT. The CDR3 sequence is 13 residues long. Unmatched junction bases numbered 0, after V lost 4 bases and J lost 7 bases. The CDR3 is CASSGDRNSPLHF. The CDR3 nucleotides are TGTGCCAGCAGTGGGGACAGGAATTCACCCCTCCACTTT.

This clone came up a few times. The CDR3 sequence: CASSPRLAGGGGEQFF. The CDR3 bases are TGTGCCAGCAGCCCCAGACTAGCGGGAGGTGGGGGTGAGCAGTTCTTC. This chain uses TRBV7-8 with TRBJ2-1, with TRBD2 matching over 13 bases. CDR1 and CDR2 (germline): SGHVS, FQNEAQ. Germline trimming cut 5 bases from V and 9 bases from J; bases unmatched to any gene: 10. The CDR3 extends over 16 amino acids. The whole variable domain, filled in from reference TRBV7-8 and TRBJ2-1, reads GAGVSQSPRYKVAKRGQDVALRCDPISGHVSLFWYQQALGQGPEFLTYFQNEAQLDKSGLPSDRFFAERPEGSVSTLKIQRTQQEDSAVYLCASSPRLAGGGGEQFFGPGTRLTVL.

This chain connects TRBV5-5 to TRBJ1-1, with D uncertain. The germline V gene encodes CDR1 SGHKS and CDR2 YYEKEE (reference sequence). V was cut by 0 bases and J by 0 bases, with 12 bases left in between. CDR3 length equals 16 residues. The CDR3 DNA reads TGTGCCAGCAGCTTGGTCGGAGGCCATTTGAACACTGAAGCTTTCTTT. It specifies CASSLVGGHLNTEAFF.

The table lists this clone with a count of one. The chain combines TRBV29-1 with TRBJ2-2; 12 bases line up with TRBD1. Unmatched junction bases numbered 6, after V lost 7 bases and J lost 0 bases. This CDR3 spans 16 amino acids. Germline lookup yields CDR1 SQVTM and CDR2 ANQGSEA. This CDR3 reads CSGGDRGRANTGELFF. Here the CDR3 DNA reads TGCAGCGGGGGGGACAGGGGGCGGGCGAACACCGGGGAGCTGTTTTTT.

J is TRBJ1-4 and V is TRBV28; a weak D match, TRBD1 (6 bases). Germline V gene data show CDR1 as MDHEN and CDR2 as SYDVKM. The CDR3 runs 15 residues. The germline V and J ends were trimmed by 5 bases and 6 bases, with 16 bases remaining between them. The CDR3 region has the DNA TGTGCCAGCAGTACACCAGGGGAGGGGGATGAAAAACTGTTTTTT. It encodes CASSTPGEGDEKLFF. The variable domain in full, with the rest retrieved from reference TRBV28 and TRBJ1-4, is DVKVTQSSRYLVKRTGEKVFLECVQDMDHENMFWYRQDPGLGLRLIYFSYDVKMKEKGDIPEGYSVSREKKERFSLILESASTNQTSMYLCASSTPGEGDEKLFFGSGTQLSVL.

This chain uses TRBV28 with TRBJ1-1; no clear D gene. In germline, CDR1 is MDHEN, CDR2 SYDVKM. Trimming shortened V by 6 bases and J by 4 bases, and 21 bases separated the two germline ends. CDR3 length: 16 residues. CDR3 amino acids: CASRPSAGSAFTEAFF. DNA of the CDR3: TGTGCCAGCAGGCCCTCGGCCGGCAGCGCCTTCACTGAAGCTTTCTTT.

This chain connects TRBV3-1 (or the pseudogene TRBV3-2) to TRBJ1-1, with no clear D. The V and J ends lost 5 bases and 2 bases respectively, with 12 bases between them. CDR1 and CDR2 from the germline V gene are LGHDT and YNNKEL (reference sequence). The CDR3 is 14 residues long. CDR3 in DNA: TGTGCCAGCAGCTACCACACAGCTAACACTGAAGCTTTCTTT. Encoded protein: CASSYHTANTEAFF.

The CDR3 loop reads CASSSRWANVLTF. CDR3 DNA sequence: TGTGCCAGCAGTTCACGGTGGGCCAACGTCCTGACTTTC. The J gene is TRBJ2-6, the V gene TRBV27; no reliable D call. Germline values: CDR1 MNHEY, CDR2 SMNVEV (reference sequence). Between the trimmed V and J ends, which lost 4 bases and 5 bases, there was a span of 6 bases. The CDR3 loop spans 13 amino acids. The full variable domain, in which reference TRBV27 and TRBJ2-6 provide the parts outside the CDR3, is EAQVTQNPRYLITVTGKKLTVTCSQNMNHEYMSWYRQDPGLGLRQIYYSMNVEVTDKGDVPEGYKVSRKEKRNFPLILESPSPNQTSLYFCASSSRWANVLTFGAGSRLTVL.

The rearrangement joins TRBV5-5 to TRBJ1-5; 7 nucleotides agree with TRBD1. CDR1 is SGHKS and CDR2 is YYEKEE in the germline V gene (reference sequence). Trimming took 1 base from V and 5 from J; bases not matched to a gene: 3. This CDR3 spans 14 amino acids. The CDR3 DNA is TGTGCCAGCAGCTTGTGGCAGGGGGATCAGCCCCAGCATTTT. Its translation is CASSLWQGDQPQHF.

The genes are TRBV11-3 and TRBJ2-2, with a possible D match to TRBD2 (5 bases). The CDR3 contains 18 residues. The V and J ends lost 1 base and 7 bases respectively, with 22 bases between them. Germline CDR1 and CDR2: SGHNT and YENEEA. CDR3 DNA: TGTGCCAGCAGCTTAGGGTCTCGGGGTCCAGAGGTCGTCGGGGAGCTGTTTTTT. As protein: CASSLGSRGPEVVGELFF.

This rearrangement joins TRBV2 to TRBJ2-7; D uncertain. Germline CDR1 is SNHLY and CDR2 is FYNNEI. The V end lost 6 bases, the J end lost 3 bases, and 15 bases lay between the germline ends. This CDR3 region has 14 residues. The CDR3 protein is CASRVMTRIYEQYF. In nucleotides, the CDR3 is TGTGCCAGCAGGGTCATGACTCGCATCTACGAGCAGTACTTC.

This chain links TRBV21-1 with TRBJ2-7; whether TRBD2, the table's D call, matches the DNA was not checked. TRBV21-1 is shown as a pseudogene. The CDR3 runs 16 residues. The CDR3 region is CASSNPGGENPYEQYF. The CDR3 bases are TGTGCCAGCAGCAATCCCGGCGGCGAGAACCCCTACGAGCAGTACTTC.

This clone was seen more than once but under ten times. This rearrangement joins TRBV15 to TRBJ1-5; 7 bases match TRBD1. The V and J ends lost 0 bases and 5 bases, in that order; junction bases with no gene match: 4. Germline lookup yields CDR1 LNHNV and CDR2 YYDKDF (reference sequence). The CDR3 extends over 15 amino acids. CDR3 sequence (DNA): TGTGCCACCAGCAGAGATCAGGGGGGAGATCAGCCCCAGCATTTT. Encoded protein: CATSRDQGGDQPQHF.

CDR3 region: CAVPARWTSGRISSTDTQYF. The DNA of the CDR3 is TGTGCCGTTCCAGCACGATGGACTAGCGGGAGGATCAGTAGCACAGATACGCAGTATTTT. This sequence joins TRBV5-4 and TRBJ2-3; 14 bases are shared with TRBD2. CDR3 length: 20 amino acids. J was trimmed by 0 bases and V by 10 bases; bases with no gene match: 19. CDR1 is SGHNT and CDR2 is YYREEE in the germline V gene (reference sequence). The variable domain in full, completed from reference TRBV5-4 and TRBJ2-3, reads ETGVTQSPTHLIKTRGQQVTLRCSSQSGHNTVSWYQQALGQGPQFIFQYYREEENGRGNFPPRFSGLQFPNYSSELNVNALELDDSALYLCAVPARWTSGRISSTDTQYFGPGTRLTVL.

Comments on this clone: Other DNA sequences in the same sample also yield this CDR3. The chain is built from TRBV6-4 and TRBJ2-1; weak D call: TRBD2 (5 bases). The V end was cut by 0 bases, the J end by 0 bases, with 6 bases between. The CDR3 is made up of 15 amino acids. Germline CDR1 reads MRHNA; CDR2 reads SNTAGT. The CDR3 coding sequence is TGTGCCAGCAGTGACTCGGCGGGCTCCTACAATGAGCAGTTCTTC. This encodes CASSDSAGSYNEQFF.

The rearrangement links TRBV28 to TRBJ1-3, with D unclear. V lost 6 bases to trimming and J lost 1 base, with 16 bases between them. Germline CDR1 MDHEN, CDR2 SYDVKM. The CDR3 contains 16 residues. The CDR3: CASSLSQTQSGNTIYF. CDR3 DNA sequence: TGTGCCAGCAGCCTTTCTCAGACACAGTCTGGAAACACCATATATTTT.

This chain connects TRBV6-5 to TRBJ1-1; D gene ambiguous. V dropped 6 bases and J dropped 11 bases, with 13 bases sitting between them. Germline V lookup: CDR1 MNHEY, CDR2 SVGAGI. The length of the CDR3 is 11 residues. The CDR3 is CASRDTGEAFF. The CDR3 DNA reads TGTGCCAGCAGAGATACTGGTGAGGCTTTCTTT.

V and J are TRBV28 and TRBJ2-7, with 11 bases identical to TRBD2. CDR1 and CDR2 (germline): MDHEN, SYDVKM. This CDR3 has 23 amino acids. Losses at the gene ends were 5 bases for V and 0 bases for J; bases not matched to a gene: 27. The CDR3 DNA reads TGTGCCAGCAGTCTCGGGGCAGGGGGCGCGCCGGGACTAGCGGTCAAGCACTCCTACGAGCAGTACTTC. Translation: CASSLGAGGAPGLAVKHSYEQYF. Full variable domain (rest looked up from reference TRBV28 and TRBJ2-7): DVKVTQSSRYLVKRTGEKVFLECVQDMDHENMFWYRQDPGLGLRLIYFSYDVKMKEKGDIPEGYSVSREKKERFSLILESASTNQTSMYLCASSLGAGGAPGLAVKHSYEQYFGPGTRLTVT.

This clone has a count of ten or more. The rearrangement joins TRBV28 to TRBJ2-7; 8 positions agree with TRBD2. This CDR3 spans 16 amino acids. After removal of 4 bases from V and 4 bases from J, the junction contained 12 bases not matched to a gene. Germline V CDR1 and CDR2: MDHEN, SYDVKM. This CDR3 is CASSSPGRTSKYEQYF. For the CDR3, the DNA is TGTGCCAGCAGTTCCCCTGGTAGGACTAGCAAATACGAGCAGTACTTC.

The V gene is TRBV9, the J gene TRBJ2-2; tentatively, D is TRBD1 (6 bases). In germline, CDR1 is SGDLS, CDR2 YYNGEE. V dropped 1 base and J dropped 7 bases, with 17 bases sitting between them. CDR3 length equals 16 residues. The CDR3 nucleotides are TGTGCCAGCAGCGTACGACAGGTCGGCAGTGGCGGGGAGCTGTTTTTT. This gives the protein CASSVRQVGSGGELFF. Complete variable domain (other parts from reference TRBV9 and TRBJ2-2): DSGVTQTPKHLITATGQRVTLRCSPRSGDLSVYWYQQSLDQGLQFLIQYYNGEERAKGNILERFSAQQFPDLHSELNLSSLELGDSALYFCASSVRQVGSGGELFFGEGSRLTVL.